This T cell receptor (beta chain) comes out of a study of beta chain features in type 1 diabetes. This clone appeared a few times. The antigen is unknown. CDR3 size: 14 residues. The germline V gene has CDR1 MNHEY and CDR2 SMNVEV (reference sequence). V shed 5 bases, J shed 0 bases, and the junction held 0 bases outside the gene matches. Sorted CD4+ subsets: naive, central memory, regulatory, stem cell-like memory (CD45RO/CCR7/CD25/CD127/CD95/CD27 panel). General study results and limits: The study found moderately but significantly shorter TCRB CDR3s in all four CD4+ subsets of Type 1 diabetes patients. Insertions at VDJ junctions were less frequent in type 1 diabetes patients. These patients also deleted more nucleotides at the same junctions.

All of the isolated RNA was reverse transcribed, so expressed TCRB transcripts were sequenced. The assay was immunoSEQ multiplex PCR, and TCRdb's table has in-frame clones only and misses some. The sample includes about 360,000 clones, roughly 12% seen only once; the top ten take 0.0085% to 0.012%. Sequencing was carried out using naive CD4+ T cells from blood. The rearrangement uses TRBV27 and TRBJ1-4, with 7 bases lining up with TRBD1. This TCR was sampled from a young woman with type 1 diabetes. Written as DNA, the CDR3 is TGTGCCAGCAGTGGGACAGCAACTAATGAAAAACTGTTTTTT. Its translation: CASSGTATNEKLFF.